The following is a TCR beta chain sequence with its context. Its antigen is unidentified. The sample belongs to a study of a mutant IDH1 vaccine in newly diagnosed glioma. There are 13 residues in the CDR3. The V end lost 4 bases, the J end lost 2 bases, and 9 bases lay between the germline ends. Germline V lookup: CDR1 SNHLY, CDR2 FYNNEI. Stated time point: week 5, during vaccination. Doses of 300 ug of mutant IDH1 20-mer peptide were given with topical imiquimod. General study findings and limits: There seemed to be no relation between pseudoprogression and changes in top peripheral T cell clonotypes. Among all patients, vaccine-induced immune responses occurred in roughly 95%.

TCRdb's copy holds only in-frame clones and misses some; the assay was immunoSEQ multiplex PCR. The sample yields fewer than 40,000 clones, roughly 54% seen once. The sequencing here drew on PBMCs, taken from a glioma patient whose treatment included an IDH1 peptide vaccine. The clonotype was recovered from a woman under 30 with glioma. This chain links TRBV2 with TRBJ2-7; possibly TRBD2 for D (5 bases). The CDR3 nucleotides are TGTGCCAGCAGTGGGCCTAGCCCCTACGAGCAGTACTTC. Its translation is CASSGPSPYEQYF. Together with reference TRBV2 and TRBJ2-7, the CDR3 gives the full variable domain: EPEVTQTPSHQVTQMGQEVILRCVPISNHLYFYWYRQILGQKVEFLVSFYNNEISEKSEIFDDQFSVERPDGSNFTLKIRSTKLEDSAMYFCASSGPSPYEQYFGPGTRLTVT.